Listed here is a single TCR beta chain. The authors' processing: Junction-only immunoSEQ data arrived without quality scores, meaning filtering differed. The data were produced by immunoSEQ multiplex PCR, yet TCRdb's version contains in-frame clones alone and is incomplete. That table furnishes V, J and clone size, whereas the DNA furnished D and trimming. The data hold 300,000 to 400,000 clones, with 74% observed a single time. The CDR3 runs to 12 residues. The V end lost 8 bases, the J end lost 3 bases, and 11 bases lay between the germline ends. CDR1 ENHRY and CDR2 SYGVKD come from the germline V gene. The record originates from a study of shared clonotypes between healthy human individuals.

The sample taken for sequencing was memory CD4+ T cells sorted from blood. Described subset: CD45RA-negative fraction. This TCR was recovered from a man aged 30 to 45 in good health. The chain combines TRBV10-3 with TRBJ2-7, with a possible D match to TRBD1 (5 bases). CDR3 bases: TGTGCCATCGGGGCGGATTACTACGAGCAGTACTTC. Protein product: CAIGADYYEQYF.